The rows below give T cell receptor beta chains drawn from one sample of a study of blood T cells in healthy people across ages. In TCRdb, the 5' RACE reads were re-called with MiXCR into one record per CDR3 protein. Among approximately 810,000 distinct CDR3 sequences listed, more than 25% were seen once. Sequencing was done on a sample of blood. The origin of the receptors is a woman aged 80 or older in good health. Each CDR3 is given with its conserved first and last residue. Fields, in order: V gene, J gene, D gene, clone size, CDR3 protein, CDR3 DNA. D genes are given only for firm matches. Expanded clones get a size class; other rows say once, few or many, or leave the size out.

>TRBV25-1|TRBJ1-4|-|-
CASSADRGTEKLFF
TGTGCCAGCAGTGCTGACAGAGGGACCGAAAAACTGTTTTTT
>TRBV30|TRBJ2-7|TRBD2|few
CAWSFGGTSGSYEQYF
TGTGCCTGGAGCTTTGGGGGGACTAGCGGATCCTACGAGCAGTACTTC
>TRBV20-1|TRBJ2-3|TRBD2|-
CSAPTLALGLGRDTQYF
TGCAGTGCCCCGACATTGGCGCTGGGACTAGGACGAGATACGCAGTATTTT
>TRBV20-1|TRBJ2-5|TRBD2|-
CSARDGTSGAETQYF
TGCAGTGCTAGAGACGGGACTAGCGGGGCAGAGACCCAGTACTTC
>TRBV19|TRBJ1-5|TRBD1|-
CASSIDYSTGGRNQPQHF
TGTGCCAGTAGTATAGATTATTCTACAGGGGGCCGGAATCAGCCCCAGCATTTT
>TRBV11-2|TRBJ1-1|-|-
CASSLKTGIEAFF
TGTGCCAGCAGCTTAAAGACAGGTATTGAAGCTTTCTTT
>TRBV20-1|TRBJ2-5|TRBD1|many
CSAGQAMGETQYF
TGCAGTGCAGGACAGGCGATGGGGGAGACCCAGTACTTC
>TRBV5-6|TRBJ2-5|TRBD2|-
CACSLQRGGPREQYF
TGTGCCTGCAGCTTGCAGCGGGGGGGCCCAAGGGAGCAGTACTTC
>TRBV4-3|TRBJ1-5|-|many
CASSLAAGANQPQHF
TGCGCCAGCAGCCTCGCGGCGGGGGCGAATCAGCCCCAGCATTTT
>TRBV7-2|TRBJ2-3|TRBD2|-
CASSFRASGYSTDTQYF
TGTGCCAGCAGCTTCCGGGCTAGCGGCTACAGCACAGATACGCAGTATTTT
>TRBV28|TRBJ2-7|-|-
CASSFEQTPYEQYF
TGTGCCAGCAGTTTCGAACAGACACCCTACGAGCAGTACTTC
>TRBV12-3/TRBV12-4|TRBJ2-1|TRBD1|many
CASRAGTAVYNEQFF
TGTGCCAGCAGGGCCGGGACAGCAGTTTACAATGAGCAGTTCTTC
>TRBV28|TRBJ2-4|TRBD2|-
CASRPPGGDIQYF
TGTGCCAGCAGACCACCCGGGGGGGACATTCAGTACTTC
>TRBV7-2|TRBJ2-7|-|-
CASSLSLDRGHEQYF
TGTGCCAGCAGCTTAAGTCTGGATAGGGGCCACGAGCAGTACTTC
>TRBV24-1|TRBJ2-1|-|few
CATSDSRLAAYNEQFF
TGTGCCACCAGTGATTCCCGGTTGGCGGCTTACAATGAGCAGTTCTTC
>TRBV5-1|TRBJ1-1|TRBD1|-
CASSWTGLNTEAFF
TGCGCCAGCAGCTGGACAGGGCTTAACACTGAAGCTTTCTTT
>TRBV18|TRBJ2-7|-|few
CASHPGDNEQYF
TGTGCCAGCCACCCAGGAGACAATGAGCAGTACTTC
>TRBV10-3|TRBJ2-1|TRBD2|-
CAISDGTSGWGNEQFF
TGTGCCATCAGTGACGGGACTAGCGGGTGGGGAAATGAGCAGTTCTTC
>TRBV7-2|TRBJ2-1|-|many
CASSSGTGSYNEQFF
TGTGCCAGCAGCTCCGGGACGGGCTCCTACAATGAGCAGTTCTTC
>TRBV7-2|TRBJ1-4|-|-
CASSATGPANEKLFF
TGTGCCAGCTCCGCGACCGGACCGGCTAATGAAAAACTGTTTTTT
>TRBV3-1|TRBJ2-1|-|-
CASSQRALRGNEQFF
TGTGCCAGCAGCCAACGGGCCCTAAGGGGCAATGAGCAGTTCTTC
>TRBV7-8|TRBJ1-1|TRBD1|-
CASSPDRARSNTEAFF
TGTGCCAGCAGCCCCGACAGGGCTAGGTCTAACACTGAAGCTTTCTTT
>TRBV10-3|TRBJ1-2|TRBD1|few
CAVSPGTGDGYTF
TGTGCCGTTAGCCCCGGGACAGGGGATGGCTACACCTTC
>TRBV9|TRBJ1-6|-|few
CASSVGTDGHNSPLHF
TGTGCCAGCAGCGTAGGAACAGATGGACATAATTCACCCCTCCACTTT
>TRBV20-1|TRBJ1-4|-|few
CSARSGQFNEKLFF
TGCAGTGCTAGATCGGGCCAGTTTAATGAAAAACTGTTTTTT
>TRBV6-6|TRBJ2-7|-|-
CASTNSGPTYEQYF
TGTGCCAGCACCAACTCGGGACCGACCTACGAGCAGTACTTC
>TRBV5-5|TRBJ2-3|-|many
CASSLLGGDGTDTQYF
TGTGCCAGCAGCCTCCTCGGCGGGGACGGCACAGATACGCAGTATTTT
>TRBV30|TRBJ1-1|-|once
CAWSGRGTGGSTEAFF
TGTGCCTGGAGTGGAAGAGGTACCGGAGGTAGCACTGAAGCTTTCTTT
>TRBV9|TRBJ2-3|TRBD2|many
CASRPETSGTDTQYF
TGTGCCAGCCGGCCGGAGACTAGCGGCACAGATACGCAGTATTTT
>TRBV30|TRBJ2-1|-|few
CAWAHRRLNEQFF
TGTGCCTGGGCCCATCGACGGTTAAATGAGCAGTTCTTC
>TRBV7-2|TRBJ1-4|-|-
CASRLGWGEKLFF
TGTGCCAGCAGGTTGGGTTGGGGTGAAAAACTGTTTTTT
>TRBV7-2|TRBJ2-3|-|many
CASSLDWVLGTDTQYF
TGTGCCAGCAGCTTAGACTGGGTTCTAGGTACAGATACGCAGTATTTT
>TRBV7-8|TRBJ2-1|TRBD2|many
CASSFSGLAVNEQFF
TGTGCCAGCAGCTTCTCGGGACTAGCTGTCAATGAGCAGTTCTTC
>TRBV7-9|TRBJ2-3|-|many
CASSPLGNTDTQYF
TGTGCCAGCAGCCCACTCGGGAACACAGATACGCAGTATTTT
>TRBV27|TRBJ1-6|-|-
CASTKGDLSSYNSPLHF
TGTGCCAGCACCAAGGGGGATCTAAGCTCCTATAATTCACCCCTCCACTTT
>TRBV7-2|TRBJ1-2|-|many
CASSLSTAGNYGYTF
TGTGCCAGCAGCTTAAGCACAGCTGGAAACTATGGCTACACCTTC
>TRBV4-3|TRBJ2-1|TRBD1|many
CASSQSYRGVYNEQFF
TGCGCCAGCAGCCAGAGTTACAGGGGGGTCTACAATGAGCAGTTCTTC
>TRBV12-3/TRBV12-4|TRBJ2-7|TRBD2|-
CASSSLRGRVYEQYF
TGTGCCAGCAGTAGCTTGCGCGGGAGGGTCTACGAGCAGTACTTC
>TRBV2|TRBJ2-5|-|-
CASTGGEETQYF
TGTGCCAGCACCGGCGGGGAAGAGACCCAGTACTTC
>TRBV10-3|TRBJ2-1|-|-
CAISESVRGRNEQFF
TGTGCCATCAGTGAGTCAGTCAGGGGAAGGAATGAGCAGTTCTTC